Listed below are T cell receptor beta chains from one sample, sequenced in a study of cytomegalovirus exposure and HLA in healthy donors. The assay was immunoSEQ multiplex PCR, and TCRdb's table has in-frame clones only and misses some. The table lists around 100,000 clones, roughly 80% of them singletons. Sequenced input: PBMCs. Every receptor here comes from a man between 50 and 59 years old in good health and CMV-seropositive. Each CDR3 is given with its conserved first and last residue. Fields, in order: clone size, J gene, D gene, V gene, CDR3 DNA, CDR3 protein. The D gene is left open where the match is weak. Clone size, where shown, is once, few, many, or a class for clones that have expanded.

once | TRBJ2-1 | - | TRBV4-3 | TGCGCCAGCAGCCAAGATCAGACCTACAATGAGCAGTTCTTC | CASSQDQTYNEQFF
- | TRBJ2-6 | - | TRBV7-2 | TGTGCCAGCAGCTCGTCGAGCTCTGGGGCCAACGTCCTGACTTTC | CASSSSSSGANVLTF
once | TRBJ2-5 | TRBD1 | TRBV28 | TGTGCCAGCAGTTTATCCACAGGGGGCCGAGAGACCCAGTACTTC | CASSLSTGGRETQYF
- | TRBJ2-1 | TRBD1 | TRBV11-3 | TGTGCCAGCAGCTCAAGACAGGGCTACAATGAGCAGTTCTTC | CASSSRQGYNEQFF
- | TRBJ2-2 | TRBD2 | TRBV2 | TGTGCCAGCAGAGGGACTATAAGCAGCACCGGGGAGCTGTTTTTT | CASRGTISSTGELFF
once | TRBJ2-7 | TRBD2 | TRBV13 | TGTGCCAGCAGCCACCGGACTAGCGGGGAGGCTCTCGAGCAGTACTTC | CASSHRTSGEALEQYF
few | TRBJ2-5 | - | TRBV11-3 | TGTGCCAGCAGCCCCTCTCAGGGAACCCAAGAGACCCAGTACTTC | CASSPSQGTQETQYF
few | TRBJ1-2 | TRBD1 | TRBV5-6 | TGTGCCAGCAGCTTCTGGACAGGGAGCTATGGCTACACCTTC | CASSFWTGSYGYTF
- | TRBJ2-7 | TRBD2 | TRBV6-1 | TGTGCCAGCAGTGAGGGACTAGCCTTCGAGCAGTACTTC | CASSEGLAFEQYF
- | TRBJ2-7 | - | TRBV6-4 | TGTGCCAGCAGTGAAGGCCCCAGGGGAGAGCAGTACTTC | CASSEGPRGEQYF
- | TRBJ2-5 | - | TRBV6-1 | TGTGCCAGCAGCACAGGGAAGTGGGAGACCCAGTACTTC | CASSTGKWETQYF
- | TRBJ1-4 | - | TRBV5-4 | TGTGCCAGCAGCAAGGACAGTAATGAAAAACTGTTTTTT | CASSKDSNEKLFF
- | TRBJ2-5 | TRBD1 | TRBV2 | TGTGCCAGCAGTGCCGGGACAGGGTCGACCCAGTACTTC | CASSAGTGSTQYF
- | TRBJ2-1 | - | TRBV2 | TGTGCCAGCAGTGAGGAGAGTAATGAGCAGTTCTTC | CASSEESNEQFF
- | TRBJ2-3 | TRBD1 | TRBV27 | TGTGCCAGCAATGCTCCGGGACAGGGTTGGACAGATACGCAGTATTTT | CASNAPGQGWTDTQYF
once | TRBJ2-3 | TRBD1 | TRBV5-1 | TGCGCCAGCAGCATTTCGGGACAGGGGATGGGAGATACGCAGTATTTT | CASSISGQGMGDTQYF
- | TRBJ1-1 | - | TRBV7-9 | TGTTCCAGCAGCTTAGGGGGGGGTGGGGGGAACACTGAAGCTTTCTTT | CSSSLGGGGGNTEAFF
- | TRBJ2-3 | TRBD2 | TRBV15 | TGTGCCACCAGCGGTTGGGCTAGCGGGACTGCAGATACGCAGTATTTT | CATSGWASGTADTQYF
- | TRBJ2-1 | - | TRBV19 | TGTGCCAGTAGTAGAGGGAGCCCCTACTACAATGAGCAGTTCTTC | CASSRGSPYYNEQFF
- | TRBJ2-7 | TRBD2 | TRBV29-1 | TGCAGCGTTGGAGTTGGAGCGGGGTTCGGCGAGCAGTACTTC | CSVGVGAGFGEQYF
- | TRBJ2-7 | - | TRBV7-9 | TGTGCCAGCAGCTTTCCCGGGAGCGCTTCCTACGAGCAGTACTTC | CASSFPGSASYEQYF
- | TRBJ1-5 | - | TRBV19 | TGTGCCAGTAGCCGGGGGGGGGCAAATAGCAATCAGCCCCAGCATTTT | CASSRGGANSNQPQHF
few | TRBJ1-1 | - | TRBV28 | TGTGCCAGCAGACTAACCCCGAACACTGAAGCTTTCTTT | CASRLTPNTEAFF
- | TRBJ1-1 | TRBD1 | TRBV5-1 | TGCGCCAGCAGCGGCGGACAGGGCGTTTGGACTGAAGCTTTCTTT | CASSGGQGVWTEAFF